Listed here are 14 T cell receptor beta chains from one sample, sequenced in a study of blood T cell repertoires in COVID-19. Assay used: immunoSEQ multiplex PCR; TCRdb lists only in-frame clones, some missing. In the table there are around 100,000 clones, about 80% of which are singletons. Material: peripheral blood. These receptor sequences come from a woman in her 40s with acute or convalescent COVID-19.

Only one count was recorded for this clone. The V call is TRBV27, the J call TRBJ1-2; D is possibly TRBD1 (5 bases). V dropped 6 bases and J dropped 0 bases, with 11 bases sitting between them. The CDR3 runs to 14 residues. Germline-derived CDR1 and CDR2 are MNHEY and SMNVEV (reference sequence). The CDR3 nucleotides are TGTGCCAGCAGGGGAACGACAGCTAACTATGGCTACACCTTC. This sequence encodes CASRGTTANYGYTF.

This clone is a singleton in its sample. The J gene is TRBJ1-2, the V gene TRBV5-5; TRBD1 might be the D (6 bases). The CDR3 totals 16 residues. With 0 bases removed from V and 2 bases from J, the gap between germline ends came to 14 bases. From germline, CDR1 is SGHKS and CDR2 YYEKEE (reference sequence). CDR3 coding DNA: TGTGCCAGCAGCTTGGGGCAGGGGATTTCGAACTATGGCTACACCTTC. As protein: CASSLGQGISNYGYTF.

The genes are TRBV6-1 and TRBJ1-4; possible D gene TRBD1, 5 bases. CDR3 length equals 12 residues. Trimming left V 2 bases short and J 7 bases short, with 5 bases between. Germline V gene data show CDR1 as MNHNS and CDR2 as SASEGT. The CDR3: CASSEQGEKLFF. As DNA, the CDR3 is TGTGCCAGCAGTGAACAGGGTGAAAAACTGTTTTTT.

This chain links TRBV19 with TRBJ1-1, with 8 bases fitting TRBD1. Trimming removed 6 bases from V and 1 base from J; junction bases left unmatched: 1. This CDR3 comprises 13 residues. Germline CDR1 reads LNHDA; CDR2 reads SQIVND (reference sequence). The CDR3 DNA is TGTGCCAGTAGCGACAGGGGGAACACTGAAGCTTTCTTT. This codes for CASSDRGNTEAFF.

The CDR3 spells CASSGLIFGGITYEQYF. Here the CDR3 DNA reads TGTGCCAGCAGTGGGTTGATATTCGGGGGAATCACCTACGAGCAGTACTTC. The rearrangement links TRBV2 to TRBJ2-7; tentatively, D is TRBD2 (6 bases). Germline values: CDR1 SNHLY, CDR2 FYNNEI. The CDR3 spans 17 residues. With 4 bases removed from V and 2 bases from J, the gap between germline ends came to 21 bases.

The chain combines TRBV12-3 or TRBV12-4 with TRBJ2-3, with D possibly TRBD1 on 6 matching bases. The V end lost 10 bases, the J end lost 1 base, and 9 bases lay between the germline ends. The CDR3 contains 12 residues. CDR3 nucleotide sequence: TGTGCCACGAAGGGGGGCACAGATACGCAGTATTTT. It yields the protein CATKGGTDTQYF.

CDR3 DNA: TGCGCCAGCAGCAGAGTTGGGGGGACAGATACGCAGTATTTT. This codes for CASSRVGGTDTQYF. The chain links TRBV5-1 to TRBJ2-3; possible D gene TRBD2, 6 bases. The CDR3 consists of 14 residues. Between the trimmed V and J ends, which lost 4 bases and 3 bases, there was a span of 12 bases. Germline V gene sequence: CDR1 SGHRS, CDR2 YFSETQ.

This clone was observed a few times. This chain joins TRBV27 and TRBJ1-5; D is uncertain. The germline CDR1 and CDR2 sequences are MNHEY and SMNVEV (reference sequence). CDR3 length: 15 amino acids. Trimming stripped 2 bases from V and 4 bases from J, with 12 bases between. CDR3 region: CASSLSPRGNQPQHF. In DNA form, the CDR3 reads TGTGCCAGCAGTTTAAGTCCAAGAGGAAATCAGCCCCAGCATTTT.

The V and J genes are TRBV7-6 and TRBJ1-6; D not certain. Germline CDR1 and CDR2: SGHVS and FNYEAQ. There are 14 residues in the CDR3. Trimming pared 2 bases from V and 10 bases from J, leaving 12 bases between. CDR3: CASSLSLRGSPLHF. The CDR3 nucleotides read TGTGCCAGCAGCTTATCTCTTCGAGGGTCACCCCTCCACTTT.

Written as DNA, the CDR3 is TGTGCCAGCAGCCAGCCGACAGGTATTAATGAAAAACTGTTTTTT. It translates to CASSQPTGINEKLFF. This sequence joins TRBV6-6 and TRBJ1-4, with D perhaps matching TRBD1 (6 bases). Germline V lookup: CDR1 MNHNY, CDR2 SVGAGI (reference sequence). CDR3 length: 15 amino acids. V lost 6 bases and J 4 bases, leaving 15 bases between the germline ends.

The genes are TRBV5-1 and TRBJ2-1; TRBD2 agrees at 13 bases. The length of the CDR3 is 19 residues. Germline CDR1 reads SGHRS; CDR2 reads YFSETQ. The trim removed 0 bases at V and 1 base at J, leaving 7 bases unmatched. As DNA, the CDR3 is TGCGCCAGCAGCTTGGCGGGGACTAGCGGGGTTCGGTCCTACAATGAGCAGTTCTTC. It codes for CASSLAGTSGVRSYNEQFF.

This clone was counted a single time. The rearrangement uses TRBV7-3 and TRBJ2-3; 8 nucleotides line up with TRBD1. The CDR3 spans 14 residues. The V gene's germline CDR1 is SGHTA and CDR2 FQGTGA. V was pared by 5 bases and J by 6 bases, with 7 bases of the junction left unmatched. CDR3 sequence: CASSTGQGADTQYF. CDR3 coding DNA: TGTGCCAGCAGCACCGGACAGGGCGCGGATACGCAGTATTTT.

The rearrangement joins TRBV10-1 to TRBJ1-6; 10 bases match TRBD1. This CDR3 has 14 amino acids. V trimming: 4 bases; J trimming: 8 bases; junction bases outside the gene matches: 2. CDR1 is WNHNN and CDR2 is SYGVQD in the germline V gene (reference sequence). The CDR3 DNA reads as TGCGCCAGCAGTGGAGGGACAGGGGATTCACCCCTCCACTTT. It specifies CASSGGTGDSPLHF.

The DNA for the CDR3 is TGTGCCAGTAGTCGGGGACTAGCGGGGGCGAACACCGGGGAGCTGTTTTTT. Residues: CASSRGLAGANTGELFF. The chain carries TRBV19 and TRBJ2-2; 14 bases are a match to TRBD2. V was pared by 5 bases and J by 0 bases, with 2 bases of the junction left unmatched. The germline V gene encodes CDR1 LNHDA and CDR2 SQIVND (reference sequence). This CDR3 region has 17 residues.